The 19 T cell receptor beta chains in this list originate from one sample, sequenced in a study of spatial heterogeneity in lung cancer. Time point indicated: sample taken at primary tumor resection. TCRdb independently ran MiXCR on the 5' RACE reads; one entry per CDR3 protein. Of roughly 5,000 distinct CDR3 sequences in the sample, roughly a sixth were seen once. Findings and caveats of the study: Within tumors, counts of expanded alpha and beta TCRs tracked tumor mutation counts.

What these receptors recognize is not known. The sample was lung tumor tissue, taken at surgery. All receptors come from a male donor with early-stage non-small cell lung cancer.

This clonotype is categorized as medium-sized. The DNA of the CDR3 is TGTGCCAGCTCCGCGGGGGCTGGTTACGAGCAGTACTTC. Its protein is CASSAGAGYEQYF. The V and J genes are TRBV7-2 and TRBJ2-7; possible D gene TRBD2, 7 bases. Trimming stripped 8 bases from V and 4 bases from J, with 15 bases between. Germline lookup yields CDR1 SGHTA and CDR2 FQGNSA. This CDR3 comprises 13 residues.

This clonotype is termed medium-sized. The CDR3 reads CASSDSWGGTDTQYF. CDR3 coding DNA: TGTGCCAGCAGTGACTCGTGGGGGGGCACAGATACGCAGTATTTT. The chain employs TRBV6-4 and TRBJ2-3, with D perhaps TRBD2 (6 bases). The V gene lost 0 bases and the J gene lost 1 base, with 8 bases spanning the gap. The CDR3 length is 15 residues. Germline CDR1 is MRHNA and CDR2 is SNTAGT.

V and J are TRBV7-2 and TRBJ2-7; D is possibly TRBD1 (5 bases). Deletions cut 5 bases from V and 3 bases from J, with 17 bases between. CDR3 length: 15 amino acids. The germline gives CDR1 SGHTA, CDR2 FQGNSA. The CDR3 DNA reads as TGTGCCAGCAGCCAACAGGAAACAACTCTCTACGAGCAGTACTTC. It specifies CASSQQETTLYEQYF.

This clonotype is labeled as medium-sized. The rearrangement links TRBV12-3 or TRBV12-4 to TRBJ1-5, with TRBD1 as a possible D gene (5 bases). The CDR3 consists of 14 residues. Trimming removed 5 bases at V and 11 bases at J, with 19 bases between. The CDR3 protein is CASSLRDAMGAQHF. The CDR3 region has the DNA TGTGCCAGCAGTCTCCGGGACGCGATGGGGGCCCAGCATTTT.

This clonotype has a count of ten or more. The chain combines TRBV20-1 with TRBJ2-3; the match to TRBD1 covers 7 bases. Germline V gene lookup returns CDR1 DFQATT and CDR2 SNEGSKA (reference sequence). The length of the CDR3 is 14 residues. The V and J ends lost 3 bases and 3 bases, in that order; junction bases with no gene match: 6. The CDR3 sequence: CSARDRLGTDTQYF. Here the CDR3 DNA reads TGCAGTGCTAGGGACAGGCTGGGGACAGATACGCAGTATTTT.

The genes are TRBV5-4 and TRBJ1-3; D uncertain. Trimming took off 2 bases at V and 3 bases at J, with 15 bases between the two ends. The CDR3 has 16 amino acids. Germline V gene data show CDR1 as SGHNT and CDR2 as YYREEE (reference sequence). The CDR3 protein is CASSLDTDNDGNTIYF. As DNA, the CDR3 is TGTGCCAGCAGCTTAGATACCGACAATGATGGAAACACCATATATTTT.

This clonotype rates as medium-sized (0.01 to 0.1%). V is TRBV15 and J is TRBJ2-5, with D perhaps matching TRBD1 (5 bases). Germline-derived CDR1 and CDR2 are LNHNV and YYDKDF (reference sequence). The CDR3 sequence is 15 residues long. V was trimmed by 0 bases and J by 2 bases, leaving 10 bases between them. In nucleotides, the CDR3 is TGTGCCACCAGCAGAGATTATCCAGGGCAAGAGACCCAGTACTTC. Its protein product is CATSRDYPGQETQYF. The full variable domain, in which reference TRBV15 and TRBJ2-5 provide the parts outside the CDR3, is DAMVIQNPRYQVTQFGKPVTLSCSQTLNHNVMYWYQQKSSQAPKLLFHYYDKDFNNEADTPDNFQSRRPNTSFCFLDIRSPGLGDTAMYLCATSRDYPGQETQYFGPGTRLLVL.

This clonotype is labeled large. The rearrangement joins TRBV6-2 or TRBV6-3 to TRBJ2-7, with D unclear. Trimming took off 2 bases at V and 0 bases at J, with 5 bases between the two ends. CDR3 length: 13 residues. Germline assignment: CDR1 MNHEY and CDR2 SVGEGT. The CDR3, as DNA: TGTGCCAGCAGTTACGGAAACTCCTACGAGCAGTACTTC. Its translation: CASSYGNSYEQYF.

V usage is TRBV3-1 and J usage is TRBJ1-2, with TRBD1 as a possible D gene (5 bases). There are 15 residues in the CDR3. Germline CDR1 LGHDT, CDR2 YNNKEL (reference sequence). Trimming cost V 0 bases and J 3 bases, with 11 bases left between them. In DNA, the CDR3 is TGTGCCAGCAGCCAAGAGGGGGGAACCTACTATGGCTACACCTTC. This sequence encodes CASSQEGGTYYGYTF.

The chain uses TRBV12-3 or TRBV12-4 and TRBJ1-1, with 8 bases matching TRBD1. CDR3 length: 14 residues. With 5 bases clipped from V and 4 bases from J, the junction kept 6 bases outside the gene matches. CDR3 region: CASSPRTGSTEAFF. The CDR3 coding sequence is TGTGCCAGCAGTCCGAGGACAGGGAGCACTGAAGCTTTCTTT.

This clonotype was recorded many times. CDR3 protein: CSVARDPRWNEQFF. CDR3 in DNA: TGCAGCGTTGCCCGGGACCCTCGTTGGAATGAGCAGTTCTTC. This sequence joins TRBV29-1 and TRBJ2-1; either TRBD1 or TRBD2 may supply D (5 bases each). Germline values: CDR1 SQVTM, CDR2 ANQGSEA. V was trimmed by 4 bases and J by 7 bases, leaving 17 bases between them. This CDR3 has 14 amino acids.

The V and J genes are TRBV2 and TRBJ2-7; 7 bases fit TRBD1. The length of the CDR3 is 16 residues. Trimming removed 0 bases from V and 0 bases from J; junction bases left unmatched: 5. CDR1 is SNHLY and CDR2 is FYNNEI in the germline V gene. CDR3 bases: TGTGCCAGCAGTGAAGCGACCGGGACAGCCTCCTACGAGCAGTACTTC. Protein sequence: CASSEATGTASYEQYF.

This clonotype was counted at least ten times. The chain recombines TRBV7-9 with TRBJ1-1, with D possibly matching TRBD1 (5 bases). Germline CDR1 and CDR2: SEHNR and FQNEAQ (reference sequence). V gave up 0 bases and J gave up 2 bases, with 7 bases separating them. This CDR3 is 14 amino acids long. The CDR3 spells CASSLAGTNTEAFF. CDR3 in DNA: TGTGCCAGCAGCTTAGCCGGGACTAACACTGAAGCTTTCTTT.

The chain is built from TRBV20-1 and TRBJ2-5; D possibly corresponds to TRBD2 (5 bases). The V and J ends lost 0 bases and 5 bases respectively, with 13 bases between them. CDR1 and CDR2 from the germline V gene are DFQATT and SNEGSKA (reference sequence). CDR3 size: 14 residues. The CDR3 sequence: CSARDRASSETQYF. For the CDR3, the DNA is TGCAGTGCTAGAGATAGGGCTAGCAGCGAGACCCAGTACTTC.

Within the sample, this clonotype is medium-sized. The rearrangement uses TRBV29-1 and TRBJ2-5; a possible D gene is TRBD2 (6 bases). This CDR3 comprises 13 residues. V lost 8 bases and J 5 bases, leaving 18 bases between the germline ends. The germline V gene encodes CDR1 SQVTM and CDR2 ANQGSEA. CDR3 coding DNA: TGCAGCACTAATGGCGGGGCCCTGGAGACCCAGTACTTC. Its translation: CSTNGGALETQYF.

V usage is TRBV7-6 and J usage is TRBJ2-1; D might be TRBD2 (7 bases). The germline CDR1 and CDR2 sequences are SGHVS and FNYEAQ. Trimming left V 5 bases short and J 9 bases short, with 23 bases between. This CDR3 has 16 amino acids. The CDR3 region has the DNA TGTGCCAGCAGCCCCAGGGGAGGGCCAACGGAGGCTGAGCAGTTCTTC. This sequence encodes CASSPRGGPTEAEQFF.

Sample share makes this clonotype medium-sized. The rearrangement uses TRBV11-2 and TRBJ2-7; 9 bases agree with TRBD1. The V segment lost 4 bases and the J segment 3 bases; nucleotides outside the gene matches: 1. This CDR3 comprises 13 residues. Germline loops: CDR1 SGHAT, CDR2 FQNNGV. The CDR3 sequence is CASSWGQGYEQYF. Here the CDR3 DNA reads TGTGCCAGCAGCTGGGGACAGGGCTACGAGCAGTACTTC.

This clonotype is classed as medium-sized (0.01 to 0.1%). The gene calls are TRBV4-1 and TRBJ2-1; weak D call: TRBD1 (6 bases). This CDR3 has 12 residues. V lost 3 bases and J 6 bases, leaving 6 bases between the germline ends. Germline values: CDR1 MGHRA, CDR2 YSYEKL. For the CDR3, the DNA is TGCGCCAGCAGCCACAGGGGCAATGAGCAGTTCTTC. Its translation: CASSHRGNEQFF.

By share, this clonotype ranks as medium-sized. The chain joins TRBV7-9 to TRBJ1-6; possibly TRBD1 for D (5 bases). The V end lost 5 bases, the J end lost 6 bases, and 11 bases lay between the germline ends. Germline V gene data show CDR1 as SEHNR and CDR2 as FQNEAQ (reference sequence). The CDR3 spans 14 residues. DNA for the CDR3: TGTGCCAGCAGCGACAGTGACCTTAATTCACCCCTCCACTTT. This gives the protein CASSDSDLNSPLHF.